These 27 T cell receptor beta chains originate from one sample sequenced in a study of shared clonotypes between healthy human individuals. TCRdb's copy holds only in-frame clones and misses some; the assay was immunoSEQ multiplex PCR. The sample yields nearly 2 million clones, less than 95% seen once. Terminally differentiated effector memory CD45RA+ cells were left out of the naive CD8 fraction, which was CD45RO-negative and positively selected for CCR7. What was sequenced was naive CD8+ T cells sorted from blood. All receptors derive from a man aged 18 to 29 in good health.

The chain combines TRBV13 with TRBJ1-1; D might be TRBD1 (5 bases). The CDR3 extends over 14 amino acids. V was shortened by 6 bases and J by 0 bases, with 11 bases between the two germline ends. Germline lookup yields CDR1 PRHDT and CDR2 FYEKMQ (reference sequence). The CDR3 sequence: CASREGAVNTEAFF. The CDR3, as DNA: TGTGCCAGCAGGGAAGGGGCGGTGAACACTGAAGCTTTCTTT.

This clone has just one count. The chain joins TRBV6-5 to TRBJ2-3, with D uncertain. V was cut by 2 bases and J by 5 bases, with 5 bases left in between. The CDR3 is made up of 12 amino acids. Germline CDR1 reads MNHEY; CDR2 reads SVGAGI. CDR3 amino acids: CASSYDLDTQYF. CDR3 bases: TGTGCCAGCAGTTACGACCTAGATACGCAGTATTTT.

This sequence joins TRBV4-3 and TRBJ2-7; 10 nucleotides align to TRBD1. This CDR3 is built from 14 residues. CDR1 is LGHNA, CDR2 YSLEER, per germline. J gave up 6 bases and V 3 bases, and 5 bases lay outside the gene matches. The CDR3 is CASSQGTGDGEQYF. The CDR3 DNA reads TGCGCCAGCAGCCAGGGGACAGGGGATGGCGAGCAGTACTTC.

The chain is built from TRBV5-6 and TRBJ2-1, with TRBD2 identical over 7 bases. With V trimmed by 0 bases and J by 2 bases, 8 bases remained unmatched. From germline, CDR1 is SGHDT and CDR2 YYEEEE. The CDR3 spans 17 residues. CDR3 amino acids: CASSLGLSGPPYNEQFF. CDR3 nucleotide sequence: TGTGCCAGCAGCTTGGGCCTTAGCGGGCCTCCCTACAATGAGCAGTTCTTC.

In regard to this clone: This same CDR3 is encoded by further DNA sequences in the sample. J is TRBJ2-7 and V is TRBV19, with a possible D match to TRBD1 (6 bases). The CDR3 has 13 residues. Trimming left V 3 bases short and J 4 bases short, with 10 bases between. The germline CDR1 and CDR2 sequences are LNHDA and SQIVND (reference sequence). The CDR3 region is CASSIGGAYEQYF. In nucleotides, the CDR3 is TGTGCCAGTAGTATTGGGGGCGCGTACGAGCAGTACTTC.

This sequence joins TRBV5-6 and TRBJ2-7; D possibly corresponds to TRBD1 (6 bases). This CDR3 contains 13 residues. Germline-derived CDR1 and CDR2 are SGHDT and YYEEEE. V lost 4 bases to trimming and J lost 5 bases, with 13 bases between them. The CDR3 is CASSPTGLNEQYF. DNA for the CDR3: TGTGCCAGCAGCCCAACAGGGTTAAACGAGCAGTACTTC.

This clone was observed once. The rearrangement links TRBV13 to TRBJ2-7; 8 nucleotides align to TRBD1. Trimming cost V 2 bases and J 6 bases; bases outside gene matches: 6. Germline CDR1 PRHDT, CDR2 FYEKMQ (reference sequence). There are 14 residues in the CDR3. The CDR3 nucleotides read TGTGCCAGCAGCTTATCTCCAGGGGGCGTCGAGCAGTACTTC. Translated: CASSLSPGGVEQYF.

The chain joins TRBV11-2 to TRBJ1-4, with 9 bases identical to TRBD1. The CDR3 is 17 amino acids. CDR1 is SGHAT, CDR2 FQNNGV, per germline. V was clipped by 2 bases and J by 5 bases; unmatched bases: 9. DNA of the CDR3: TGTGCCAGCAGCTTATCTTCCGTAGGGACAGGGAATGAAAAACTGTTTTTT. Protein sequence: CASSLSSVGTGNEKLFF. Based on the CDR3 plus reference TRBV11-2 and TRBJ1-4, the full variable domain is EAGVAQSPRYKIIEKRQSVAFWCNPISGHATLYWYQQILGQGPKLLIQFQNNGVVDDSQLPKDRFSAERLKGVDSTLKIQPAKLEDSAVYLCASSLSSVGTGNEKLFFGSGTQLSVL.

The chain has TRBV27 and TRBJ2-3; D uncertain. Germline V CDR1 and CDR2: MNHEY, SMNVEV (reference sequence). The CDR3 totals 15 residues. V was pared by 0 bases and J by 5 bases, with 12 bases between. CDR3 nucleotide sequence: TGTGCCAGCAGTTTATCCCCAGTCCCGATAGATACGCAGTATTTT. Translated: CASSLSPVPIDTQYF.

V gene TRBV11-2 combines with J gene TRBJ1-1; TRBD1 agrees at 9 bases. This CDR3 region has 16 residues. Trimming took 1 base from V and 5 from J; bases not matched to a gene: 8. The germline CDR1 and CDR2 sequences are SGHAT and FQNNGV. Here the CDR3 reads CASSLALTGGWTEAFF. The CDR3 DNA is TGTGCCAGCAGCTTAGCCTTGACAGGGGGATGGACTGAAGCTTTCTTT.

This chain connects TRBV4-3 to TRBJ2-7; the match to TRBD1 covers 7 bases. The CDR3 loop spans 15 amino acids. The V gene end was trimmed by 0 bases and the J gene end by 4 bases; junction bases not matched to a gene: 6. Germline values: CDR1 LGHNA, CDR2 YSLEER. The CDR3 bases are TGCGCCAGCAGCCAAGACCAGGGGGTTGCGTACGAGCAGTACTTC. Residues: CASSQDQGVAYEQYF.

The J gene is TRBJ1-2, the V gene TRBV27; D is unresolved. V was shortened by 0 bases and J by 2 bases, with 10 bases between the two germline ends. The CDR3 sequence is 15 residues long. Germline-derived CDR1 and CDR2 are MNHEY and SMNVEV (reference sequence). In DNA form, the CDR3 reads TGTGCCAGCAGTTTATCGGCAGGAGTAAACTATGGCTACACCTTC. Its protein product is CASSLSAGVNYGYTF.

The rearrangement links TRBV15 to TRBJ1-1, with 10 positions matching TRBD1. CDR3 length equals 16 residues. Trimming at V came to 1 base and at J to 6 bases, leaving 8 bases not matched to a gene. CDR1 and CDR2 from the germline V gene are LNHNV and YYDKDF (reference sequence). CDR3 loop: CATSRGPLTGGPEAFF. The CDR3 nucleotides are TGTGCCACCAGCAGAGGACCTCTGACAGGGGGCCCTGAAGCTTTCTTT.

This clone was picked up one time. The gene calls are TRBV7-8 and TRBJ1-5; no reliable D call. V was shortened by 3 bases and J by 6 bases, with 15 bases between the two germline ends. There are 15 residues in the CDR3. Germline V CDR1 and CDR2: SGHVS, FQNEAQ. The CDR3 spells CASSFDVSGGQPQHF. DNA for the CDR3: TGTGCCAGCAGCTTTGATGTGTCAGGCGGTCAGCCCCAGCATTTT. The full variable domain, with the rest looked up from reference TRBV7-8 and TRBJ1-5, is GAGVSQSPRYKVAKRGQDVALRCDPISGHVSLFWYQQALGQGPEFLTYFQNEAQLDKSGLPSDRFFAERPEGSVSTLKIQRTQQEDSAVYLCASSFDVSGGQPQHFGDGTRLSIL.

For this clone: In the same sample, other DNA sequences code for this CDR3. The chain has TRBV11-2 and TRBJ2-7, with 10 bases matching TRBD1. The CDR3 is 15 amino acids. The trim removed 1 base at V and 4 bases at J, leaving 4 bases unmatched. Germline V gives CDR1 SGHAT, CDR2 FQNNGV. The CDR3 DNA follows: TGTGCCAGCAGCTTAGGGACAGGGGGGGGATACGAGCAGTACTTC. Encoded protein: CASSLGTGGGYEQYF.

There are a few counts of this clone. The CDR3 protein is CSVATSYEQYF. For the CDR3, the DNA is TGCAGCGTTGCCACTTCCTACGAGCAGTACTTC. The chain has TRBV29-1 and TRBJ2-7; D unresolved. CDR3 length equals 11 residues. Deletions cut 4 bases from V and 1 base from J, with 5 bases between. In germline, CDR1 is SQVTM, CDR2 ANQGSEA.

The chain employs TRBV5-6 and TRBJ2-7, with 9 bases aligning to TRBD1. In germline, CDR1 is SGHDT, CDR2 YYEEEE. CDR3 length: 15 amino acids. The V and J ends lost 4 bases and 2 bases, in that order; junction bases with no gene match: 7. The CDR3 spells CASSLWTGAPYEQYF. The CDR3 coding sequence is TGTGCCAGCAGCCTTTGGACAGGGGCTCCCTACGAGCAGTACTTC.

The chain is built from TRBV7-6 and TRBJ2-2; 7 bases are shared with TRBD2. V shed 3 bases, J shed 3 bases, and the junction held 4 bases outside the gene matches. Germline V gene lookup returns CDR1 SGHVS and CDR2 FNYEAQ. CDR3 length: 15 residues. Here the CDR3 DNA reads TGTGCCAGCAGCTTTCTAGCGGTGGACACCGGGGAGCTGTTTTTT. Its protein product is CASSFLAVDTGELFF.

This chain joins TRBV5-8 and TRBJ2-3, with a tentative D call TRBD2 (5 bases). V was pared by 3 bases and J by 0 bases, with 8 bases between. This CDR3 has 14 residues. Per the germline V gene, CDR1 is SGHTS and CDR2 is YDEGEE. The CDR3 region has the DNA TGTGCCAGCAGCTGGACTCTTAGCACAGATACGCAGTATTTT. Its translation is CASSWTLSTDTQYF.

The chain is built from TRBV11-2 and TRBJ2-1; D perhaps matches TRBD2 (6 bases). The CDR3 contains 15 residues. Germline V gives CDR1 SGHAT, CDR2 FQNNGV. The V end was cut by 4 bases, the J end by 8 bases, with 18 bases between. DNA for the CDR3: TGTGCCAGCAGCTATGAAGCGGGCGGCCTACATGAGCAGTTCTTC. Translated: CASSYEAGGLHEQFF.

This rearrangement joins TRBV15 to TRBJ1-5; possible D gene TRBD1, 5 bases. CDR3 length equals 15 residues. Per the germline V gene, CDR1 is LNHNV and CDR2 is YYDKDF (reference sequence). V was shortened by 0 bases and J by 4 bases, with 10 bases between the two germline ends. The CDR3 protein is CATSRDRWGNQPQHF. The CDR3, as DNA: TGTGCCACCAGCAGAGACAGGTGGGGGAATCAGCCCCAGCATTTT.

This clone has just one count. This CDR3 reads CASSPKGRGEKLFF. The CDR3 DNA follows: TGTGCCAGCAGCCCAAAGGGGCGCGGTGAAAAACTGTTTTTT. The chain carries TRBV13 and TRBJ1-4, with D maybe TRBD1 (5 bases). Germline values: CDR1 PRHDT, CDR2 FYEKMQ (reference sequence). V lost 5 bases and J lost 7, with 14 bases in between. There are 14 residues in the CDR3.

The chain joins TRBV5-1 to TRBJ2-1, with a tentative D call TRBD2 (5 bases). Germline CDR1 and CDR2: SGHRS and YFSETQ. This CDR3 spans 16 amino acids. Trimming took 0 bases from V and 2 from J, leaving 12 bases between them. DNA of the CDR3: TGCGCCAGCAGCTTGGCCGCGGACTTACCCTACAATGAGCAGTTCTTC. Amino acid sequence: CASSLAADLPYNEQFF.

The V gene is TRBV6-1, the J gene TRBJ2-7; 7 positions match TRBD1. CDR1 is MNHNS, CDR2 SASEGT, per germline. Trimming took 4 bases from V and 2 from J; bases not matched to a gene: 8. The CDR3 totals 15 residues. The chain's CDR3 is CASSAAAGTAYEQYF. The CDR3 DNA is TGTGCCAGCAGTGCCGCGGCAGGGACAGCCTACGAGCAGTACTTC.

The rearrangement links TRBV11-2 to TRBJ2-1, with unresolved D. Trimming removed 5 bases at V and 9 bases at J, with 14 bases between. Germline V gene data show CDR1 as SGHAT and CDR2 as FQNNGV. The CDR3 length is 13 residues. DNA of the CDR3: TGTGCCAGCAGCCCCTCGGCGATCGGTGAGCAGTTCTTC. It is translated as CASSPSAIGEQFF.

The chain employs TRBV27 and TRBJ2-3; 13 nucleotides line up with TRBD2. CDR1 is MNHEY and CDR2 is SMNVEV in the germline V gene (reference sequence). The CDR3 is 18 residues long. V was clipped by 5 bases and J by 3 bases; unmatched bases: 11. The CDR3 loop reads CASSARLAGGRGTDTQYF. The CDR3 DNA follows: TGTGCCAGCAGTGCACGACTAGCGGGAGGCCGGGGTACAGATACGCAGTATTTT.

With regard to this clone: The identical CDR3 is also encoded by other nucleotide sequences in the sample. This chain joins TRBV6-5 and TRBJ2-1; the D gene is possibly TRBD1 (6 bases). CDR3 length equals 12 residues. Germline V gives CDR1 MNHEY, CDR2 SVGAGI. V was pared by 4 bases and J by 7 bases, with 8 bases between. CDR3 DNA: TGTGCCAGCAGTTTAACAGGGAATGAGCAGTTCTTC. Translated: CASSLTGNEQFF.